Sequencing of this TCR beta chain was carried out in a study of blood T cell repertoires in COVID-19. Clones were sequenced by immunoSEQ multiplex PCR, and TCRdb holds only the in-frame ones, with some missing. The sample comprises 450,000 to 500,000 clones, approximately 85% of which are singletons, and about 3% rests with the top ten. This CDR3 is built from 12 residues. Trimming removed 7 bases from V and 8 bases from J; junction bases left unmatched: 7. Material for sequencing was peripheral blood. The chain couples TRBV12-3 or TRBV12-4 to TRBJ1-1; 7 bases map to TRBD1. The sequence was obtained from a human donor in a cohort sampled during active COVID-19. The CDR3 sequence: CASTRGTAEAFF. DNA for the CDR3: TGTGCCAGCACTCGAGGGACAGCGGAAGCTTTCTTT.